This is a list of T cell receptor beta chains from one sample in a study of cytomegalovirus exposure and HLA in healthy donors. TCRdb's table, derived via immunoSEQ multiplex PCR, lists solely in-frame clones and lacks some. This sample has around 200,000 clones, with 70% to 80% found just once. Sequenced sample: PBMCs. These receptors originate from a man in his thirties or forties in good health and CMV-seronegative. Both conserved end residues are trimmed from each CDR3.

>TRBJ2-7|TRBV5-6
ASSFSGVGSYEQY
>TRBJ1-3|TRBV29-1
SVARDSSSGNTIY
>TRBJ1-2|TRBV21-1
ASSSDYGYT
>TRBJ2-3|TRBV10-1
ASSEASGSGDTQY
>TRBJ1-2|TRBV6-4
ASSVDKGYYGYT
>TRBJ2-7|TRBV4-2
ASSQDGRRY
>TRBJ2-7|TRBV6-1
ASSILVGEQY
>TRBJ2-7|TRBV11-2
ASSSIRGSGASYEQY
>TRBJ1-3|TRBV29-1
SVIQGSGNTIY
>TRBJ2-7|TRBV7-8
ASSLRTSGSNEQY
>TRBJ2-2|TRBV4-1
ASSQISGPTGELF
>TRBJ2-7|TRBV2
ASSEARLAGEGEQY
>TRBJ2-7|TRBV4-1
ASSQDGGNPYEQY
>TRBJ2-7|TRBV29-1
SVGGGSLYEQY
>TRBJ2-7|TRBV2
ASSPDRGSSYEQY
>TRBJ2-5|TRBV29-1
STAGEGWETQY
>TRBJ2-5|TRBV28
ASSLDRRRVGETQY
>TRBJ2-7|TRBV9
ASSYPNLAGGAKEQY
>TRBJ2-7|TRBV5-5
ASSQSYEQY
>TRBJ2-2|TRBV25-1
ASSDDRNTGELF
>TRBJ1-6|TRBV5-1
ASSETVSLNSPLH
>TRBJ1-1|TRBV5-1
ASSLVGQNTEAF
>TRBJ1-2|TRBV30
AWSGRQANYGYT
>TRBJ2-3|TRBV27
ASSGVNRATDTQY
>TRBJ2-7|TRBV27
ASSLASGRSSYEQY
>TRBJ1-1|TRBV28
ASSLPVTGNMNTEAF
>TRBJ2-1|TRBV25-1
ASSELIGSAYNEQF
>TRBJ2-5|TRBV6-5
ASSLRLAGGEKTQY
>TRBJ2-1|TRBV6-5
ASSYPGNEQF
>TRBJ1-1|TRBV29-1
SVEVHPTGNTEAF
>TRBJ1-2|TRBV6-1
ASRDSNYGYT
>TRBJ2-7|TRBV7-9
ASSSPRTRREYDEQY
>TRBJ2-2|TRBV19
ASSQPRTAVNTGELF
>TRBJ2-5|TRBV9
ASSVGASGSKETQY
>TRBJ1-1|TRBV2
ASSEAWHEAF
>TRBJ2-3|TRBV20-1
SARSPGQY
>TRBJ2-1|TRBV27
ASSPGTSGNSYNEQF
>TRBJ1-6|TRBV6-1
ASRRDRGDSPLH
>TRBJ2-7|TRBV6-5
ASSLDRGQYEQY
>TRBJ2-2|TRBV9
ASSAPVSNTGELF
>TRBJ2-7|TRBV10-2
ASTLAGGPGFEQY
>TRBJ2-3|TRBV19
ASSIDAGDGFTDTQY
>TRBJ2-3|TRBV5-1
ASSFKSTDTQY
>TRBJ1-1|TRBV6-1
ASSLDRVVNEAF